The sequence of this TCR beta chain was determined in a study of glioma-infiltrating T cells after dendritic cell vaccination. The assay was immunoSEQ multiplex PCR, and TCRdb's table has in-frame clones only and misses some. The table records some 73,000 clones, about 80% of them present only once. The receptor was isolated from a human donor with glioblastoma. The specimen was blood, collected before dendritic cell vaccination.

The CDR3 sequence is CASSVREQTYEQYF. DNA for the CDR3: TGTGCCAGCTCTGTTCGGGAACAAACCTACGAGCAGTACTTC. The V gene is TRBV6-5, the J gene TRBJ2-7, with a tentative D call TRBD2 (5 bases). Trimming cost V 8 bases and J 2 bases, with 16 bases left between them. Germline V CDR1 and CDR2: MNHEY, SVGAGI. The CDR3 is made up of 14 amino acids.